Presented here are 31 T cell receptor beta chains from one specimen sequenced in a study of blood T cell repertoires in COVID-19. Sequencing used immunoSEQ multiplex PCR; TCRdb keeps in-frame clones, though not all of them. The table records about 200,000 clones, around four fifths of them present only once. Sequencing used peripheral blood. These receptors came from a man aged 55 to 69 with COVID-19, enrolled during active disease.

This rearrangement joins TRBV27 to TRBJ2-3, with D tentatively TRBD2 (5 bases). Germline V gene sequence: CDR1 MNHEY, CDR2 SMNVEV (reference sequence). This CDR3 is 13 amino acids long. Trimming removed 3 bases from V and 5 bases from J, with 9 bases in between. The CDR3 DNA reads as TGTGCCAGCAGTTTCTCTGCGGGAGATACGCAGTATTTT. This encodes CASSFSAGDTQYF.

This sequence joins TRBV28 and TRBJ2-1, with 7 bases lining up with TRBD1. The CDR3 runs 11 residues. Looked up from germline, CDR1 is MDHEN and CDR2 is SYDVKM. The V segment lost 6 bases and the J segment 12 bases; nucleotides outside the gene matches: 5. In DNA form, the CDR3 reads TGTGCCAGCAGATTGGACAGGTTGCAGTTCTTC. This encodes CASRLDRLQFF.

This sequence joins TRBV3-1 (or the pseudogene TRBV3-2) and TRBJ1-1; no firm D call. From germline, CDR1 is LGHDT and CDR2 YNNKEL (reference sequence). The CDR3 is 14 amino acids. Trimming shortened V by 6 bases and J by 2 bases, and 13 bases separated the two germline ends. The CDR3 sequence: CASRRMRANTEAFF. In DNA form, the CDR3 reads TGTGCCAGCAGGAGGATGAGGGCTAACACTGAAGCTTTCTTT.

This clone showed up just a few times. The chain links TRBV20-1 to TRBJ1-5; D is unresolved. V lost 6 bases to trimming and J lost 11 bases, with 14 bases between them. CDR1 DFQATT and CDR2 SNEGSKA come from the germline V gene (reference sequence). The CDR3 is 11 residues long. The CDR3 nucleotides read TGCAGTGCAACCGACGGCGGTGCCCAGCATTTT. It codes for CSATDGGAQHF.

This rearrangement joins TRBV20-1 to TRBJ2-3; perhaps TRBD2 as D (6 bases). The germline CDR1 and CDR2 sequences are DFQATT and SNEGSKA (reference sequence). V dropped 5 bases and J dropped 6 bases, with 18 bases sitting between them. The CDR3 length is 14 residues. The CDR3 bases are TGCAGTGCTTGTGAGGGCGGGACTGGGGATACGCAGTATTTT. Translating it yields CSACEGGTGDTQYF.

V usage is TRBV6-5 and J usage is TRBJ1-2; possible D gene TRBD1, 6 bases. CDR1 MNHEY and CDR2 SVGAGI come from the germline V gene. V lost 7 bases, J lost 8 bases, and 23 bases lay in between. The CDR3 totals 15 residues. CDR3 in amino acids: CASTNVATGLGGYTF. The CDR3 DNA reads as TGTGCCAGCACCAACGTCGCGACAGGACTTGGAGGCTACACCTTC.

V is TRBV7-9 and J is TRBJ1-6, with a tentative D call TRBD1 (5 bases). Looked up from germline, CDR1 is SEHNR and CDR2 is FQNEAQ (reference sequence). V lost 4 bases to trimming and J lost 7 bases, with 17 bases between them. This CDR3 is built from 16 residues. The DNA for the CDR3 is TGTGCCAGCAGCTCCAAGGCGACAGTCCTAAATTCACCCCTCCACTTT. It is translated as CASSSKATVLNSPLHF.

V usage is TRBV3-1 (or the pseudogene TRBV3-2) and J usage is TRBJ1-5; 8 bases fit TRBD1. CDR1 is LGHDT, CDR2 YNNKEL, per germline (reference sequence). The length of the CDR3 is 14 residues. V trimming: 4 bases; J trimming: 5 bases; junction bases outside the gene matches: 4. CDR3 in amino acids: CASSLGTGHQPQHF. Here the CDR3 DNA reads TGTGCCAGCAGCCTTGGGACAGGTCATCAGCCCCAGCATTTT.

The chain links TRBV6-6 to TRBJ2-7; 13 nucleotides line up with TRBD2. There are 16 residues in the CDR3. CDR1 is MNHNY and CDR2 is SVGAGI in the germline V gene (reference sequence). After removal of 4 bases from V and 3 bases from J, the junction contained 6 bases not matched to a gene. Written as DNA, the CDR3 is TGTGCCAGCAGTTGGACTAGCGGGAGTCAAATCTACGAGCAGTACTTC. It is translated as CASSWTSGSQIYEQYF.

This chain connects TRBV2 to TRBJ1-6; a weak D match, TRBD1 (6 bases). The CDR3 covers 15 residues. Trimming pared 3 bases from V and 8 bases from J, leaving 14 bases between. In germline, CDR1 is SNHLY, CDR2 FYNNEI. CDR3 protein: CASSDPGGADSPLHF. CDR3 DNA sequence: TGTGCCAGCAGTGATCCCGGGGGGGCGGATTCACCCCTCCACTTT.

The CDR3 protein is CASSPGGSVGNTIYF. CDR3 nucleotides: TGTGCCAGCAGCCCGGGGGGGTCGGTCGGAAACACCATATATTTT. J is TRBJ1-3 and V is TRBV9; the D gene is possibly TRBD1 (5 bases). This CDR3 region has 15 residues. Germline V CDR1 and CDR2: SGDLS, YYNGEE. V was shortened by 4 bases and J by 4 bases, with 15 bases between the two germline ends.

The genes are TRBV18 and TRBJ1-1; weak D call: TRBD1 (5 bases). The CDR3 sequence is 11 residues long. The ends were cut back, 5 bases at V and 8 bases at J, with 9 bases in the middle. In germline, CDR1 is KGHSH, CDR2 LQKENI. CDR3 bases: TGTGCCAGCTCAGCCAGGGTAGAAGCTTTCTTT. Encoded protein: CASSARVEAFF.

The DNA of the CDR3 is TGCGCCAGCAGCGTCGGGACTAGCGGGAGGTTGGAGACCCAGTACTTC. This translates into CASSVGTSGRLETQYF. This sequence joins TRBV5-1 and TRBJ2-5; 15 bases are shared with TRBD2. The CDR3 sequence is 16 residues long. V dropped 4 bases and J dropped 5; count of bases not matched to a gene: 6. Germline lookup yields CDR1 SGHRS and CDR2 YFSETQ.

The chain links TRBV27 to TRBJ1-1; 7 nucleotides align to TRBD1. This CDR3 comprises 16 residues. J gave up 5 bases and V 6 bases, and 15 bases lay outside the gene matches. CDR1 and CDR2 (germline): MNHEY, SMNVEV (reference sequence). The CDR3: CASSPIRTGGITEAFF. The CDR3 DNA follows: TGTGCCAGCAGCCCTATCCGGACAGGAGGAATTACTGAAGCTTTCTTT.

The rearrangement uses TRBV12-3 or TRBV12-4 and TRBJ2-7; TRBD1 matches at 9 bases. There are 12 residues in the CDR3. J gave up 6 bases and V 6 bases, and 3 bases lay outside the gene matches. In nucleotides, the CDR3 is TGTGCCAGCAGCTGGGACAGGGCCGAGCAGTACTTC. It is translated as CASSWDRAEQYF.

V is TRBV15 and J is TRBJ2-7; TRBD1 matches 7 bases. J lost 6 bases, V lost 6 bases, and 5 bases had no gene match. Looked up from germline, CDR1 is LNHNV and CDR2 is YYDKDF (reference sequence). The CDR3 runs to 12 residues. CDR3: CATSLSGGEQYF. In DNA form, the CDR3 reads TGTGCCACCAGTCTCTCAGGGGGCGAGCAGTACTTC.

This chain links TRBV12-3 or TRBV12-4 with TRBJ2-3; D is uncertain. The CDR3 has 12 amino acids. With 3 bases removed from V and 7 bases from J, the gap between germline ends came to 8 bases. Here the CDR3 DNA reads TGTGCCAGCAGTTTTGTTAGTCATACGCAGTATTTT. This gives the protein CASSFVSHTQYF.

The rearrangement joins TRBV7-9 to TRBJ1-2; D not resolved. The germline V gene encodes CDR1 SEHNR and CDR2 FQNEAQ (reference sequence). Trimming shortened V by 1 base and J by 4 bases, and 13 bases separated the two germline ends. This CDR3 is 15 amino acids long. CDR3 DNA sequence: TGTGCCAGCAGCTTAGGTTTACAGAGTCTCTATGGCTACACCTTC. Amino acid sequence: CASSLGLQSLYGYTF.

At least ten counts were recorded for this clone. This chain connects TRBV2 to TRBJ1-2, with a weak D call TRBD1 (5 bases). V lost 3 bases to trimming and J lost 1 base, with 12 bases between them. The CDR3 covers 15 residues. Per germline, CDR1 SNHLY and CDR2 FYNNEI. In DNA form, the CDR3 reads TGTGCCAGCAGTGATTTGGGGCTCAGTAACTATGGCTACACCTTC. Protein sequence: CASSDLGLSNYGYTF. The whole variable domain, remainder taken from reference TRBV2 and TRBJ1-2, is EPEVTQTPSHQVTQMGQEVILRCVPISNHLYFYWYRQILGQKVEFLVSFYNNEISEKSEIFDDQFSVERPDGSNFTLKIRSTKLEDSAMYFCASSDLGLSNYGYTFGSGTRLTVV.

The V gene is TRBV30, the J gene TRBJ1-2; TRBD1 matches at 9 bases. Losses at the gene ends were 5 bases for V and 7 bases for J; bases not matched to a gene: 11. Germline CDR1 reads GTSNPN; CDR2 reads SVGIG (reference sequence). The CDR3 totals 14 residues. The chain's CDR3 is CAWWDRDRPSGYTF. CDR3 coding DNA: TGTGCCTGGTGGGACAGGGACAGACCTAGTGGCTACACCTTC.

The table lists this clone with a few counts. The chain links TRBV2 to TRBJ1-5; a possible D gene is TRBD1 (5 bases). The CDR3 runs to 14 residues. Germline CDR1 reads SNHLY; CDR2 reads FYNNEI. Deletions cut 5 bases from V and 4 bases from J, with 12 bases between. The CDR3, as DNA: TGTGCCAGCAGTCCACAGGAACCTAATCAGCCCCAGCATTTT. Translated, it gives CASSPQEPNQPQHF.

The rearrangement links TRBV6-2 or TRBV6-3 to TRBJ1-1; the match to TRBD1 covers 10 bases. Germline assignment: CDR1 MNHEY and CDR2 SVGEGT. The CDR3 runs to 18 residues. The junction had 9 bases not matched to a gene; V was cut back by 2 bases and J by 0 bases. The CDR3 loop is CASSYHRDRGIVNTEAFF. The CDR3, as DNA: TGTGCCAGCAGTTACCACCGGGACAGGGGTATTGTGAACACTGAAGCTTTCTTT.

The genes are TRBV2 and TRBJ1-1, with D tentatively TRBD1 (6 bases). The CDR3 totals 14 residues. Per the germline V gene, CDR1 is SNHLY and CDR2 is FYNNEI. Trimming cost V 4 bases and J 1 base, with 10 bases left between them. The CDR3 here is CASSVAQGNTEAFF. DNA of the CDR3: TGTGCCAGCAGTGTAGCACAGGGGAACACTGAAGCTTTCTTT.

In this sample, this clone turned up a few times. V gene TRBV30 combines with J gene TRBJ1-6, with D hard to call. There are 12 residues in the CDR3. CDR1 is GTSNPN, CDR2 SVGIG, per germline (reference sequence). Between the trimmed V and J ends, which lost 8 bases and 2 bases, there was a span of 7 bases. This CDR3 reads CAQKTYNSPLHF. The CDR3 DNA follows: TGTGCCCAGAAGACCTATAATTCACCCCTCCACTTT.

This chain joins TRBV28 and TRBJ1-3; no clear D gene. CDR1 and CDR2 from the germline V gene are MDHEN and SYDVKM. Trimming took off 6 bases at V and 0 bases at J, with 12 bases between the two ends. The CDR3 covers 15 residues. CDR3 DNA sequence: TGTGCCAGCAGACCCGGTTGGGCCTCTGGAAACACCATATATTTT. This gives the protein CASRPGWASGNTIYF.

The chain uses TRBV5-1 and TRBJ2-1, with 11 bases lining up with TRBD2. From germline, CDR1 is SGHRS and CDR2 YFSETQ. This CDR3 is 15 amino acids long. After removal of 5 bases from V and 4 bases from J, the junction contained 5 bases not matched to a gene. Here the CDR3 DNA reads TGCGCCAGCAGACTCGGACTAGCGGGTTACAATGAGCAGTTCTTC. Protein product: CASRLGLAGYNEQFF.

The rearrangement uses TRBV23-1 and TRBJ1-5; D is perhaps TRBD1 (6 bases). TRBV23-1 is labeled an ORF, and its function is uncertain. The CDR3 is made up of 16 amino acids. The germline V and J ends were trimmed by 6 bases and 4 bases, with 19 bases remaining between them. The CDR3 loop reads CASRTSPSRGNQPQHF. The DNA of the CDR3 is TGCGCCAGCAGAACCTCCCCCTCCAGGGGTAATCAGCCCCAGCATTTT.

The rearrangement joins TRBV7-9 to TRBJ1-6; a weak D match, TRBD1 (5 bases). Per germline, CDR1 SEHNR and CDR2 FQNEAQ (reference sequence). The CDR3 spans 15 residues. V lost 0 bases and J 14 bases, leaving 17 bases between the germline ends. CDR3 DNA sequence: TGTGCCAGCAGCTTAGCCTCCGCAGGGTGGCCAACCCTCCACTTT. Translation: CASSLASAGWPTLHF.

This clone appeared a single time. This chain links TRBV30 with TRBJ1-6, with TRBD1 identical over 11 bases. V dropped 2 bases and J dropped 10; count of bases not matched to a gene: 7. The CDR3 is made up of 15 amino acids. CDR1 is GTSNPN and CDR2 is SVGIG in the germline V gene (reference sequence). CDR3 protein: CAWSPAGTGGSPLHF. The CDR3 nucleotides are TGTGCCTGGAGTCCGGCCGGGACAGGGGGATCACCCCTCCACTTT. The entire variable domain, with the rest obtained from reference TRBV30 and TRBJ1-6, is as follows: SQTIHQWPATLVQPVGSPLSLECTVEGTSNPNLYWYRQAAGRGLQLLFYSVGIGQISSEVPQNLSASRPQDRQFILSSKKLLLSDSGFYLCAWSPAGTGGSPLHFGNGTRLTVT.

The rearrangement uses TRBV30 and TRBJ1-1, with TRBD1 matching over 9 bases. The ends lost 4 bases at V and 5 bases at J; junction bases unmatched: 5. Germline V lookup: CDR1 GTSNPN, CDR2 SVGIG (reference sequence). The length of the CDR3 is 13 residues. The CDR3 is CAWTRDRVTEAFF. CDR3 DNA sequence: TGTGCCTGGACTAGGGACAGGGTAACTGAAGCTTTCTTT.

CDR3 residues: CASSYSSRSYGYTF. The CDR3 DNA is TGTGCCAGCAGTTACTCCTCCCGTAGCTATGGCTACACCTTC. The chain couples TRBV6-5 to TRBJ1-2; D remains ambiguous. V lost 0 bases and J 4 bases, leaving 9 bases between the germline ends. Germline V gene data show CDR1 as MNHEY and CDR2 as SVGAGI. The CDR3 is made up of 14 amino acids.